Below, 13 T cell receptor beta chains from the same sample are listed, as sequenced in a study of tumor-infiltrating lymphocytes in primary liver carcinoma. RNA was extracted from whole blood without cell sorting, alongside germline DNA. Total RNA amounting to roughly 450 ng was the source from which TCR beta cDNA was made with a constant-region primer. Libraries for TCR beta were built through three nested multiplex PCR rounds, which together made up a slightly modified ARM-PCR procedure. Primers for the first two PCR rounds were TRBV1-TRBV30 forward primers and a C-beta reverse primer (roughly 10 cycles per round). One entry per CDR3 protein results from TCRdb running MiXCR on the multiplex PCR reads. The sample includes almost 200,000 distinct CDR3 sequences, roughly 61% of them seen just once. The specimen sequenced was peripheral blood. The receptors were gathered from a woman aged 55-69 years with primary liver carcinoma and hepatitis B virus infection.

The chain carries TRBV7-9 and TRBJ1-2; no definite D call. CDR1 is SEHNR, CDR2 FQNEAQ, per germline (reference sequence). Trimming removed 0 bases from V and 5 bases from J, with 7 bases in between. The CDR3 length is 13 residues. DNA of the CDR3: TGTGCCAGCAGCTTAGCTGACGCTTATGGCTACACCTTC. Translated: CASSLADAYGYTF. Full variable domain (outside the CDR3, taken from reference TRBV7-9 and TRBJ1-2): DTGVSQNPRHKITKRGQNVTFRCDPISEHNRLYWYRQTLGQGPEFLTYFQNEAQLEKSRLLSDRFSAERPKGSFSTLEIQRTEQGDSAMYLCASSLADAYGYTFGSGTRLTVV.

The CDR3 coding sequence is TGTGCCAGCAGCTTAACTAGCGGGAGCGACAATGAGCAGTTCTTC. It translates to CASSLTSGSDNEQFF. This chain links TRBV11-2 with TRBJ2-1, with TRBD2 identical over 11 bases. Trimming at V came to 2 bases and at J to 5 bases, leaving 2 bases not matched to a gene. The CDR3 is 15 residues long. Per the germline V gene, CDR1 is SGHAT and CDR2 is FQNNGV.

In its sample, this clonotype was seen many times. The V call is TRBV4-1, the J call TRBJ2-1; 8 positions agree with TRBD1. Trimming took 0 bases from V and 12 from J; bases not matched to a gene: 13. The germline gives CDR1 MGHRA, CDR2 YSYEKL. The CDR3 sequence is 16 residues long. The CDR3: CASSQDLLGTGQVQFF. Written as DNA, the CDR3 is TGCGCCAGCAGCCAAGATCTTTTGGGTACGGGACAGGTGCAGTTCTTC.

In its sample, this clonotype was seen many times. J is TRBJ2-1 and V is TRBV5-6; 9 bases match TRBD2. V shed 1 base and J 12 bases; nucleotides not matched to a gene: 17. The CDR3 contains 17 residues. CDR1 is SGHDT and CDR2 is YYEEEE in the germline V gene. The CDR3 here is CASSLYPPWSSGRGQFF. The CDR3 DNA sequence: TGTGCCAGCAGCTTGTACCCCCCTTGGAGTAGCGGGAGAGGGCAGTTCTTC.

This clonotype was recorded once. An end of the junction differs from the germline gene, which may be a read error. CDR3 region: CSSIRLPGSDTQYF. The DNA of the CDR3 is TGTTCCAGTATCAGATTACCGGGGTCAGATACGCAGTATTTT. This chain connects TRBV6-5 to TRBJ2-3; possibly TRBD2 for D (5 bases). CDR3 length: 14 residues. Germline-derived CDR1 and CDR2 are MNHEY and SVGAGI.

As for this clonotype: Its ends do not fully match the called genes, so a read error is possible. The V call is TRBV11-2, the J call TRBJ2-5; D is undetermined. The end of the DNA is better explained by TRBJ2-1, so the J call may be wrong. This CDR3 has 14 amino acids. Germline assignment: CDR1 SGHAT and CDR2 FQNNGV. The CDR3 protein is CASSPFGFQETQFF. The CDR3 DNA follows: TGTGCTAGCAGCCCGTTTGGGTTCCAAGAGACCCAGTTCTTC.

Concerning this clonotype: Relative to the germline gene, one junction end is altered; a read error may explain this. This rearrangement joins TRBV6-1 to TRBJ2-1, with TRBD1 matching 7 bases. CDR3 size: 15 residues. Germline V gene sequence: CDR1 MNHNS, CDR2 SASEGT. The CDR3 spells CASRLDRESYSEQFF. The CDR3 DNA sequence: TGTGCCAGCAGACTCGACAGGGAGTCCTACAGTGAGCAGTTCTTC.

Worth noting for this clonotype: Compared with germline, one end of the junction differs, possibly owing to a read error. The chain combines TRBV7-9 with TRBJ2-2; D could derive from TRBD1 or TRBD2 (5 bases each). There are 15 residues in the CDR3. Germline V CDR1 and CDR2: SEHNR, FQNEAQ (reference sequence). The CDR3 region has the DNA TGTGACAGCAGTTATGGGGACGTCGGGACCGGGGAGCTGTTTTTT. Translating it yields CDSSYGDVGTGELFF.

In the case of this clonotype: The junction shows a germline mismatch at one end, possibly a read error. V is TRBV6-5 and J is TRBJ2-7, with D possibly being TRBD1 (6 bases). Germline V lookup: CDR1 MNHEY, CDR2 SVGAGI. The CDR3 covers 18 residues. The CDR3 loop is CAISYLLPGQGTRYEEYF. The CDR3 DNA is TGTGCCATCAGTTACTTGTTACCGGGACAAGGAACCCGCTACGAGGAGTACTTC.

CDR3 amino acids: CASSSTGRTTDTQYF. The CDR3 DNA sequence: TGTGCCAGCAGCTCAACAGGGAGAACCACAGATACGCAGTATTTT. The genes are TRBV28 and TRBJ2-3; a possible D gene is TRBD1 (6 bases). The CDR3 consists of 15 residues. From germline, CDR1 is MDHEN and CDR2 SYDVKM. Trimming took off 6 bases at V and 2 bases at J, with 15 bases between the two ends.

This rearrangement joins TRBV6-5 to TRBJ1-1; D unclear. This CDR3 has 14 amino acids. Trimming shortened V by 6 bases and J by 6 bases, and 17 bases separated the two germline ends. From germline, CDR1 is MNHEY and CDR2 SVGAGI. The CDR3 reads CASRGGPHPAEAFF. The CDR3 DNA reads as TGTGCCAGCAGGGGCGGCCCCCACCCAGCTGAAGCTTTCTTT.

The J gene is TRBJ2-7, the V gene TRBV25-1; D possibly corresponds to TRBD2 (6 bases). Trimming stripped 4 bases from V and 0 bases from J, with 7 bases between. The CDR3 spans 13 residues. Germline CDR1 reads MGHDK; CDR2 reads SYGVNS. This CDR3 reads CASSVGGSYEQYF. The DNA for the CDR3 is TGTGCCAGCAGTGTCGGGGGCTCCTACGAGCAGTACTTC.

Notes on this clonotype: One junction end disagrees with the germline gene, perhaps due to a read error. The genes are TRBV11-2 and TRBJ2-3; 8 nucleotides agree with TRBD2. CDR1 is SGHAT, CDR2 FQNNGV, per germline. There are 17 residues in the CDR3. CDR3 nucleotide sequence: TGTGCCAGCAACTTAGATCGGCTAGCGGGCTTTTTTGATACGCAGTATTTT. This gives the protein CASNLDRLAGFFDTQYF.